A selection of T cell receptor beta chains follows, all from one sample in a study of cytomegalovirus exposure and HLA in healthy donors. The data were produced by immunoSEQ multiplex PCR, yet TCRdb's version contains in-frame clones alone and is incomplete. This table has over 150,000 clones, about 80% appearing once. Material: PBMCs. These TCRs come from a boy aged 5-17 years in good health and CMV-seronegative. CDR3s leave out the opening cysteine and the closing phenylalanine or tryptophan. Each record gives: V gene, J gene, CDR3 protein.

>TRBV7-2|TRBJ1-3
ASSTTTGAGNTIY
>TRBV19|TRBJ1-1
ASSIGQPGTEAF
>TRBV10-1|TRBJ1-1
ASSAGIRNTEAF
>TRBV19|TRBJ1-6
ASSPLTGWNSPLH
>TRBV11-2|TRBJ2-5
ASSLGRGNQETQY
>TRBV11-2|TRBJ2-7
ASSLDSWVGQIFYEQY
>TRBV6-5|TRBJ1-1
ASSRGPRTEAF
>TRBV9|TRBJ2-5
ASSVDSGGAAETQY
>TRBV15|TRBJ2-3
ATSREQGRGTDTQY
>TRBV5-6|TRBJ1-4
ASSSPTGFNEKLF
>TRBV6-1|TRBJ2-7
ASSESRPGALSSYEQY
>TRBV5-1|TRBJ2-1
ASTPTFTRNEQF
>TRBV7-9|TRBJ1-1
ASSFADRGPMNTEAF
>TRBV30|TRBJ1-5
AWSAGPPQGSNQPQH
>TRBV19|TRBJ2-1
ASRVRGLNEQF
>TRBV30|TRBJ1-5
AWSPGTVRGPYSNQPQH
>TRBV29-1|TRBJ1-1
SGGDGRNTEAF
>TRBV7-8|TRBJ2-1
ASSPPPGSSYNEQF
>TRBV30|TRBJ2-7
AWSPGFTYEQY
>TRBV7-2|TRBJ1-3
ASSFVGVSDSGNTIY
>TRBV29-1|TRBJ2-7
SVPRTGNSDEQY
>TRBV6-4|TRBJ2-3
ASSARRSGTAYTDTQY
>TRBV5-4|TRBJ1-2
ASSQKQGNYGYT
>TRBV10-1|TRBJ2-2
ASSMTGSNTGELF
>TRBV15|TRBJ1-1
ATSRENSHTEAF
>TRBV29-1|TRBJ2-1
SALQLDWSYNEQF
>TRBV5-1|TRBJ2-1
ASWGLAGRNEQF
>TRBV5-1|TRBJ1-6
ASSYRQDNNSPLH
>TRBV18|TRBJ2-4
ASSPPLATGAAEWHIQY
>TRBV6-5|TRBJ1-2
ASSRQANYGYT
>TRBV6-5|TRBJ1-6
ASSRGTESNSPLH
>TRBV6-5|TRBJ2-1
ASSLHNEQF
>TRBV14|TRBJ1-3
ASSQVGGLGNTIY
>TRBV25-1|TRBJ1-4
ASSERTGGIKKLF
>TRBV5-1|TRBJ2-5
ASSWTSGRVETQY
>TRBV5-4|TRBJ1-1
ASSLWPNTEAF
>TRBV7-9|TRBJ2-7
ASSQLTQGSSYEQY
>TRBV4-3|TRBJ1-2
ASSQGAGRAYGYT
>TRBV13|TRBJ1-1
ASSLGQANTEAF
>TRBV5-1|TRBJ1-2
ASMGTGTSYT
>TRBV30|TRBJ2-2
AWGHRARDTGELF
>TRBV7-3|TRBJ2-1
ASSSHRLLEGLHEQF
>TRBV11-3|TRBJ2-2
ASSLVGGWGTGELF
>TRBV5-1|TRBJ1-2
ASSLAGTGGNGYT